This is a list of T cell receptor beta chains from one sample in a study of spatial heterogeneity in lung cancer. A single record per CDR3 protein comes from TCRdb applying MiXCR to the 5' RACE reads. The sample lists approximately 23,000 distinct CDR3 sequences; about 4.5% were seen once. Specimen: lung tumor tissue, collected at surgery. The receptor source for this set is a male donor with early-stage non-small cell lung cancer. Both conserved end residues are part of each CDR3. The order of the fields is V gene, D gene, clone size, J gene, CDR3 DNA, CDR3 protein. A D gene is named only where the DNA matches it firmly. Only part of the rows carry a size: once, few, many, or a class if the clone is expanded.

>TRBV29-1|TRBD2|few|TRBJ2-7
TGCAGCCTTGAACCCGCGGGAGGATTCTACGAGCAGTACTTC
CSLEPAGGFYEQYF
>TRBV24-1|.|many|TRBJ2-2
TGTGCCACCAGTGATTTCTACACATCAACTAACACCGGGGAGCTGTTTTTT
CATSDFYTSTNTGELFF
>TRBV6-4|.|many|TRBJ2-7
TGTGCCAGCAGTTTAGAGACATGCCCCTACGAGCAGTACTTC
CASSLETCPYEQYF
>TRBV6-2/TRBV6-3|.|many|TRBJ1-5
TGTGCCAGCAGTTACGGTCCACATCCAAATCAGCCCCAGCATTTT
CASSYGPHPNQPQHF
>TRBV4-3|.|many|TRBJ2-6
TGCGCCAGCAGCCAAGCCTGGAGCCGTCCTGGGGCCAACGTCCTGACTTTC
CASSQAWSRPGANVLTF
>TRBV7-2|TRBD2|few|TRBJ2-5
TGTGCCAGCAGCTCGACTAGCGGGGTGGAGACCCAGTACTTC
CASSSTSGVETQYF
>TRBV5-1|.|many|TRBJ2-7
TGCGCCAGCAGCTTGGTAGCAGCTGCCTACGAGCAGTACTTC
CASSLVAAAYEQYF
>TRBV5-1|.|many|TRBJ2-4
TGCGCCAGCAGAGGAGGACAGTTCTTCCCGAACATTCAGTACTTC
CASRGGQFFPNIQYF
>TRBV4-1|.|many|TRBJ2-2
TGCGCCAGCAGCCAAGATTCGCAGGCCACGAACACCGGGGAGCTGTTTTTT
CASSQDSQATNTGELFF
>TRBV20-1|TRBD1|many|TRBJ1-4
TGCAGTGTAAGGGGGCAGGGAGAAAAACTGTTTTTT
CSVRGQGEKLFF
>TRBV29-1|.|many|TRBJ2-7
TGCAGCGTTTCCGACAGGCATAGATCCTACGAGCAGTACTTC
CSVSDRHRSYEQYF
>TRBV7-6|TRBD2|.|TRBJ2-7
TGTGCCAGCAGCTTAGCTCCTAGCGGGAGTTTTTACGAGCAGTACTTC
CASSLAPSGSFYEQYF
>TRBV20-1|TRBD1|many|TRBJ1-5
TGCAGTGCTCCGCGGACAGGGTATTGGCATTTT
CSAPRTGYWHF
>TRBV3-1|.|medium-sized|TRBJ1-4
TGTGCCAGCAGCCCCCAAAGAACTAATGAAAAACTGTTTTTT
CASSPQRTNEKLFF
>TRBV28|TRBD2|medium-sized|TRBJ2-2
TGTGCCAGCAGGTCGGATCTTTTAAGTAGCGGGTTCACCGGGGAGCTGTTTTTT
CASRSDLLSSGFTGELFF
>TRBV24-1|.|many|TRBJ1-5
TGTGCCACCAGTGCGGCGAGCACTCGGAATCAGCCCCAGCATTTT
CATSAASTRNQPQHF
>TRBV29-1|.|.|TRBJ2-5
TGCAGCGCCCAGAGATTTAGGTCCGAGACCCAGTACTTC
CSAQRFRSETQYF
>TRBV7-2|.|many|TRBJ1-2
TGTGCCAGCAGCCCACAAACAGGATCTAACTATGGCTACACCTTC
CASSPQTGSNYGYTF
>TRBV6-6|.|many|TRBJ1-4
TGTGCCAGCAGTTACTCCGAACACTCGGATGAAAAACTGTTTTTT
CASSYSEHSDEKLFF
>TRBV27|TRBD1|.|TRBJ1-4
TGTGCCAGCAGTCAATCGTACAGGGGGCAGGGGGAAAAACTGTTTTTT
CASSQSYRGQGEKLFF
>TRBV27|TRBD2|many|TRBJ2-3
TGTGCCAGCAGTACCGGACTAGCGGGGTACACAGATACGCAGTATTTT
CASSTGLAGYTDTQYF
>TRBV28|TRBD1|many|TRBJ1-2
TGTGCCAGCAGGTTTCATCTGGGACAGGGGAACTATGGCTACACCTTC
CASRFHLGQGNYGYTF
>TRBV6-5|TRBD1|many|TRBJ2-2
TGTGCCAGCTTACGTGGGGGACAGGGGAACACCGGGGAGCTGTTTTTT
CASLRGGQGNTGELFF
>TRBV27|TRBD1|many|TRBJ2-7
TGTGCCAGTTATGGCGGGACAGGGCGCCACGAGCAGTACTTC
CASYGGTGRHEQYF
>TRBV5-6|TRBD2|many|TRBJ2-5
TGTGCCAGCAGCTTGATTACTAGCGGGGAGGAGACCCAGTACTTC
CASSLITSGEETQYF
>TRBV5-6|TRBD2|many|TRBJ2-1
TGTGCCAGCAGACGGGGGACTAGCAGCCACAATGAGCAGTTCTTC
CASRRGTSSHNEQFF
>TRBV19|TRBD1|.|TRBJ1-1
TGTGCCAGTAGACCGGGACAGGGGCAACTAGGACTTGGAGCTTTCTTT
CASRPGQGQLGLGAFF
>TRBV5-1|.|.|TRBJ2-1
TGCGCCAGCAGCTTAGGCAGTACCTCCTACAATGAGCAGTTCTTC
CASSLGSTSYNEQFF
>TRBV24-1|TRBD1|many|TRBJ2-2
TGTGCCACCAGTGATTTGCCCGGGACAGGGATCGGGGAGCTGTTTTTT
CATSDLPGTGIGELFF
>TRBV12-5|TRBD2|many|TRBJ2-3
TGTGCTAGTGGTTTGGGCTTAGCGGGATTTACGCAGTATTTT
CASGLGLAGFTQYF
>TRBV28|.|many|TRBJ2-1
TGTGTCTCCCAGTGGGGGCTGGGGAATGAGCAGTTCTTC
CVSQWGLGNEQFF
>TRBV12-3/TRBV12-4|TRBD2|.|TRBJ2-7
TGTGCCAGCAGTAGCGGACTAGCGGGAGGCGCGCAGTACTTC
CASSSGLAGGAQYF
>TRBV5-6|.|many|TRBJ1-3
TGTGCCAGCAGCTTGGTTGGAGCTGGAAACACCATATATTTT
CASSLVGAGNTIYF
>TRBV7-2|.|many|TRBJ2-3
TGTGCCAGCAGGCAGTCTTATAGCACAGATACGCAGTATTTT
CASRQSYSTDTQYF
>TRBV6-8|TRBD2|medium-sized|TRBJ2-7
TGTGCCAACAAAACCCGTAGCGGGGCGTCTGACTCCTACGAGCAGTACTTC
CANKTRSGASDSYEQYF
>TRBV7-2|.|.|TRBJ2-3
TGTGCCAGCAGAGGAGCCGATACGCAGTATTTT
CASRGADTQYF
>TRBV12-3/TRBV12-4|.|many|TRBJ1-3
TGTGCCAGCAGCAGAACCGTCGGCTCTGGAAACACCATATATTTT
CASSRTVGSGNTIYF
>TRBV5-1|TRBD1|many|TRBJ1-6
TGCGCCAGCAGTTCCCTGCCCCGACAGGGAAGTTCACCCCTCCACTTT
CASSSLPRQGSSPLHF
>TRBV3-1|TRBD2|many|TRBJ2-7
TGTGCCAGCAGCCAAGGGGGACTAGCTATTTACGAGCAGTACTTC
CASSQGGLAIYEQYF
>TRBV4-2|TRBD1|many|TRBJ1-3
TGTGCCAGCAGCCCACAGGGGACCCGCTCTGGAAACACCATATATTTT
CASSPQGTRSGNTIYF
>TRBV11-2|TRBD2|many|TRBJ2-3
TGTGCCAGCAGCTTCGGACTAGCGGGGGCAGATACGCAGTATTTT
CASSFGLAGADTQYF
>TRBV7-2|.|.|TRBJ1-2
TGTGCCAGCAGCTTAACGTGGTCCGTTGGCTATGGCTACACCTTC
CASSLTWSVGYGYTF
>TRBV6-6|.|many|TRBJ2-2
TGTGCCAGCCGAAGGAGAGGGGAGCTAACCGGGGAGCTGTTTTTT
CASRRRGELTGELFF